This T cell receptor beta chain is drawn from a study of T-cell memory formation after mild COVID-19. Whole-study findings and limits: Within pre-infection memory, some responding clones were found, suggesting cross-reactive memory joined.

TCRdb itself ran the 5' RACE reads through MiXCR, one entry per CDR3 protein. The profile shows around 390,000 distinct CDR3 sequences, 16% of them singletons. There are a few counts of this clonotype. Antigen: not known. The sequencing sample was made of PBMCs or a T cell subset sorted from them (not recorded which). The receptor was isolated from a man younger than 35 who had mild COVID-19 (a few samples of this study predate the infection). Cell type and time point are not known.

The CDR3 sequence: CSARGGGSARTDTQYF. The CDR3 DNA reads as TGCAGTGCTAGGGGCGGGGGCTCAGCACGCACAGATACGCAGTATTTT. The J gene is TRBJ2-3, the V gene TRBV20-1; D possibly corresponds to TRBD2 (7 bases). Germline assignment: CDR1 DFQATT and CDR2 SNEGSKA (reference sequence). CDR3 length: 16 amino acids. Trimming left V 3 bases short and J 1 base short, with 17 bases between.